Listed here is a single T cell receptor beta chain. Original analysis: Quantification of nucleated cells was approximated via reference gene primer amplification. Assay: immunoSEQ multiplex PCR; the TCRdb copy retains only in-frame clones and omits some. That table supplies the V and J calls and clone size; D and trimming were determined from the DNA. The table has some 300,000 clones, 85% to 90% seen once. This specimen comes from a study of blood T cell repertoires in COVID-19. Study-level information: T cells, B-cell-depleted T cells, or PBMCs provided the cDNA or gDNA that served as material.

One Seattle source followed patients from active infection through their disease course. Sequenced sample: peripheral blood. The clonotype was recovered from a woman aged 40 to 49 with COVID-19, enrolled during active disease.

The CDR3 here is CAWTVGVPNNEQFF. The CDR3 coding sequence is TGTGCCTGGACTGTCGGGGTCCCGAACAATGAGCAGTTCTTC. The gene calls are TRBV30 and TRBJ2-1, with a possible D match to TRBD2 (5 bases). Germline CDR1 reads GTSNPN; CDR2 reads SVGIG (reference sequence). V lost 4 bases and J lost 5, with 15 bases in between. The CDR3 is 14 amino acids.